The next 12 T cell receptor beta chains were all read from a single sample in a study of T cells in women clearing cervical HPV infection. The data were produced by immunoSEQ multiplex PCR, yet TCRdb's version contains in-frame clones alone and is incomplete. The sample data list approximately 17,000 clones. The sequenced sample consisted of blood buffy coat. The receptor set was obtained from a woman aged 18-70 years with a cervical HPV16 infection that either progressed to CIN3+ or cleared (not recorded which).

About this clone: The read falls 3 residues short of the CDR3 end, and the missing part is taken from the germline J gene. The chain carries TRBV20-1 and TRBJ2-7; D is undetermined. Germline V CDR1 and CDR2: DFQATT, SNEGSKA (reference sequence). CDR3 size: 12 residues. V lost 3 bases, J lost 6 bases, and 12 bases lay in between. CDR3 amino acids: CSASAHAGEQYF. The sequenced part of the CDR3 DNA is TGCAGTGCTAGTGCCCATGCCGGCGAG.

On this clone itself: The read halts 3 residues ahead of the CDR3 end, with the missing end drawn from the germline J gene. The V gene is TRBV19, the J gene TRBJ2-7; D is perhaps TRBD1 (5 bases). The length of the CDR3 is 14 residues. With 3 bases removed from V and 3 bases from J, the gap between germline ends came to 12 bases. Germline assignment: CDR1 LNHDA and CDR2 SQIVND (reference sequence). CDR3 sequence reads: CASSIGADRYEQYF. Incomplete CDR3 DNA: TGTGCCAGTAGTATTGGGGCCGATCGCTACGAG.

The CDR3: CASRRGSNERDTEAFF. Partial CDR3 DNA: TGCGCCAGCAGAAGGGGTTCTAACGAACGTGACACTGAA. The rearrangement links TRBV5-1 to TRBJ1-1; TRBD1 might be the D (5 bases). The CDR3 end lies 3 residues beyond the end of the read and is filled in from the germline J gene. The CDR3 totals 16 residues. Germline lookup yields CDR1 SGHRS and CDR2 YFSETQ. V gave up 5 bases and J gave up 3 bases, with 20 bases separating them.

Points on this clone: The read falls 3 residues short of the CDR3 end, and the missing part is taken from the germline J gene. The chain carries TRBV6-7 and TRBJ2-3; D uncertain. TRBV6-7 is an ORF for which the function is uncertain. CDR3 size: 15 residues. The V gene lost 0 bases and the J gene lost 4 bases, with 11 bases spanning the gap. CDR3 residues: CASSYSNVVADTQYF. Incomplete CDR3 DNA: TGTGCCAGCAGTTACTCGAATGTAGTTGCAGATACG.

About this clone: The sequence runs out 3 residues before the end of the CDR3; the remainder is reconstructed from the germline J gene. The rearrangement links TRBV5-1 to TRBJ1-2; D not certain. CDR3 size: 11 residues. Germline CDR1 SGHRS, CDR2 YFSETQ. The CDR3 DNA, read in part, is TGCGCCAGCAGCCCCGGTTCCGGC. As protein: CASSPGSG. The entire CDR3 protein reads CASSPGSGYTF.

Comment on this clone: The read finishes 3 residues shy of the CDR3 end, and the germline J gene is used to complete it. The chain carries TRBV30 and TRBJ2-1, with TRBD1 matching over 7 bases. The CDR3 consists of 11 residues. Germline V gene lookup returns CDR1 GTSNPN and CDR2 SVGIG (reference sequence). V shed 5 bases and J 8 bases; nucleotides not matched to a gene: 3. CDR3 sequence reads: CAWDTGDEQFF. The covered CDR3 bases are TGTGCCTGGGATACAGGGGATGAG.

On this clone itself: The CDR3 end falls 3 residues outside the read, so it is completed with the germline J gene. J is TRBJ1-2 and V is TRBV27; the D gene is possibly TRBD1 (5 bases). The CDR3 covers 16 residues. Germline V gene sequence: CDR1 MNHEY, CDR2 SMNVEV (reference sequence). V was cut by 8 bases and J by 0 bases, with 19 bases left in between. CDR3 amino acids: CASPERGYKANYGYTF. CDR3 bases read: TGTGCCAGCCCGGAGAGGGGTTATAAAGCTAACTATGGC.

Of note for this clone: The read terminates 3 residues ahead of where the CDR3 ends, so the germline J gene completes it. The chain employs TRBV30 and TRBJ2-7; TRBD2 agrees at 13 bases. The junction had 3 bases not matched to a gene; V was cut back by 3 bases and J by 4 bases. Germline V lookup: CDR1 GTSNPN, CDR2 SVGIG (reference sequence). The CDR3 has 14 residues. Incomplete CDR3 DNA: TGTGCCTGGAGGCAGACTAGCGGGAGGTACGAG. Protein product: CAWRQTSGRYE. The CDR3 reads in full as CAWRQTSGRYEQYF.

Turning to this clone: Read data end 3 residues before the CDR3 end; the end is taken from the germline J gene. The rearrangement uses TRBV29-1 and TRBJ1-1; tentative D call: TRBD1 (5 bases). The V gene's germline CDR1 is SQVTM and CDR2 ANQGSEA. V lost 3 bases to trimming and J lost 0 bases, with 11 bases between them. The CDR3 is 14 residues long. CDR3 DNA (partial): TGCAGCGTTGAGCGGGGGACCTTGAACACTGAA. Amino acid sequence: CSVERGTLNTE. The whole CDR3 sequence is CSVERGTLNTEAFF.

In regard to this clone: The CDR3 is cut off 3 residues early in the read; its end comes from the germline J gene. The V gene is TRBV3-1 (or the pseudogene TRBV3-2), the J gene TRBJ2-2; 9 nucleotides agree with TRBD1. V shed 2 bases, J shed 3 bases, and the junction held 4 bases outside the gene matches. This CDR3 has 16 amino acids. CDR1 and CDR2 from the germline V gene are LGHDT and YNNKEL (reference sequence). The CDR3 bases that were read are TGTGCCAGCAGCCAACCCGGGACAGGGCACACCGGGGAG. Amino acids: CASSQPGTGHTGE. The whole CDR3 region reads CASSQPGTGHTGELFF.

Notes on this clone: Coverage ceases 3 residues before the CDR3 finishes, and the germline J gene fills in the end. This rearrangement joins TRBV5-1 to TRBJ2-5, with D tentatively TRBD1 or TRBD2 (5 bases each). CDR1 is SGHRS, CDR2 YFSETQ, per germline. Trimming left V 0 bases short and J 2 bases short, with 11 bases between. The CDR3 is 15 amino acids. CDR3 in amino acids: CASSLGEGIQETQYF. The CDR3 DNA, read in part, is TGCGCCAGCAGCTTGGGTGAGGGGATTCAAGAGACC.

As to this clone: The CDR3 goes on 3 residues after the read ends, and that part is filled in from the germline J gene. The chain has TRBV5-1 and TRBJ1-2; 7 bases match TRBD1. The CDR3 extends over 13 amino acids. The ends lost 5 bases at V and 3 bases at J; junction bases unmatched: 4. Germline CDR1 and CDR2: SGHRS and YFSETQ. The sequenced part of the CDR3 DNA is TGCGCCAGCAGGGCCGGGACAGACTATGGC. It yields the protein CASRAGTDYG. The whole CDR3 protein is CASRAGTDYGYTF.